The entry that follows covers one T cell receptor (beta chain) sequence. Germline assignment: CDR1 MNHNY and CDR2 SVGAGI (reference sequence). The V gene end was trimmed by 9 bases and the J gene end by 2 bases; junction bases not matched to a gene: 11. This CDR3 is 15 amino acids long. This record comes from a study of shared clonotypes between healthy human individuals. Using immunoSEQ multiplex PCR, the repertoire was profiled, and TCRdb retains in-frame clones only, with some absent. The table has roughly 2 million clones, about 95% seen once. Terminally differentiated effector memory CD45RA+ cells were left out of the naive CD8 fraction, which was CD45RO-negative and positively selected for CCR7.

Sequences were obtained from naive CD8+ T cells sorted from blood. This rearrangement joins TRBV6-6 to TRBJ2-5; 8 bases fit TRBD1. The TCR was taken from a man younger than 30 in good health. This CDR3 is CASLDLGTGQETQYF. CDR3 coding DNA: TGTGCCAGTCTAGACCTGGGGACAGGTCAAGAGACCCAGTACTTC.